This entry lists 28 T cell receptor beta chains sequenced from one sample in a study of blood T cell repertoires in COVID-19. Assay: immunoSEQ multiplex PCR; the TCRdb copy retains only in-frame clones and omits some. This repertoire shows about 65,000 clones, 80% to 95% found once; its top ten account for less than 3.5%. Material for sequencing was peripheral blood. These TCRs come from a man between 70 and 80 years old with active COVID-19.

This chain uses TRBV11-1 with TRBJ2-3, with D possibly TRBD2 on 6 matching bases. The CDR3 is made up of 15 amino acids. Trimming took 5 bases from V and 5 from J, leaving 17 bases between them. CDR1 is SGHAT, CDR2 FQDESV, per germline (reference sequence). In DNA, the CDR3 is TGTGCCAGCAGCGCAGCCCCTCAAGCGGGAGATACGCAGTATTTT. This sequence encodes CASSAAPQAGDTQYF.

The chain employs TRBV18 and TRBJ1-1, with D unresolved. CDR1 and CDR2 from the germline V gene are KGHSH and LQKENI. Trimming removed 8 bases from V and 0 bases from J, with 10 bases in between. This CDR3 has 13 amino acids. The CDR3 protein is CASASRVNTEAFF. For the CDR3, the DNA is TGTGCCAGCGCATCGAGGGTGAACACTGAAGCTTTCTTT.

This clone was observed once. The gene calls are TRBV11-1 and TRBJ2-7; a possible D gene is TRBD1 (5 bases). V gave up 1 base and J gave up 8 bases, with 12 bases separating them. The CDR3 spans 13 residues. CDR1 is SGHAT and CDR2 is FQDESV in the germline V gene (reference sequence). Written as DNA, the CDR3 is TGTGCCAGCAGCTTAGGAGGCAGGGAAAAGCAGTACTTC. Its protein is CASSLGGREKQYF.

V usage is TRBV9 and J usage is TRBJ2-3, with TRBD2 matching over 9 bases. V dropped 4 bases and J dropped 7; count of bases not matched to a gene: 13. The CDR3 sequence is 16 residues long. Germline lookup yields CDR1 SGDLS and CDR2 YYNGEE. The CDR3 DNA sequence: TGTGCCAGCAGCCCCCCCCTAGCGGGGCCCTCACATACGCAGTATTTT. Amino acid sequence: CASSPPLAGPSHTQYF.

J is TRBJ2-6 and V is TRBV7-9; D gene uncertain. This CDR3 spans 17 amino acids. Germline loops: CDR1 SEHNR, CDR2 FQNEAQ (reference sequence). Trimming took off 0 bases at V and 0 bases at J, with 9 bases between the two ends. The chain's CDR3 is CASSLAQKTSGANVLTF. The CDR3 region has the DNA TGTGCCAGCAGCTTAGCCCAGAAAACCTCTGGGGCCAACGTCCTGACTTTC. Together with reference TRBV7-9 and TRBJ2-6, the CDR3 gives the full variable domain: DTGVSQNPRHKITKRGQNVTFRCDPISEHNRLYWYRQTLGQGPEFLTYFQNEAQLEKSRLLSDRFSAERPKGSFSTLEIQRTEQGDSAMYLCASSLAQKTSGANVLTFGAGSRLTVL.

The chain links TRBV9 to TRBJ2-2, with a possible D match to TRBD1 (6 bases). CDR1 and CDR2 from the germline V gene are SGDLS and YYNGEE. V was cut by 3 bases and J by 5 bases, with 11 bases left in between. CDR3 length equals 14 residues. The CDR3 spells CASSARDRTGELFF. CDR3 in DNA: TGTGCCAGCAGCGCGCGAGACAGGACCGGGGAGCTGTTTTTT.

V and J are TRBV5-4 and TRBJ2-2; 11 bases are a match to TRBD2. With V trimmed by 4 bases and J by 6 bases, 5 bases remained unmatched. Germline CDR1 is SGHNT and CDR2 is YYREEE (reference sequence). The CDR3 loop spans 15 amino acids. CDR3 sequence reads: CASSRMGLAAGELFF. The CDR3 bases are TGTGCCAGCAGCAGAATGGGACTAGCGGCCGGGGAGCTGTTTTTT.

The chain uses TRBV19 and TRBJ1-5, with 8 bases lining up with TRBD1. The CDR3 extends over 16 amino acids. Trimming at V came to 1 base and at J to 3 bases, leaving 5 bases not matched to a gene. Looked up from germline, CDR1 is LNHDA and CDR2 is SQIVND (reference sequence). In DNA form, the CDR3 reads TGTGCCAGTAGTATAGTCGGGACAGGACTCAATCAGCCCCAGCATTTT. It translates to CASSIVGTGLNQPQHF.

The rearrangement uses TRBV11-2 and TRBJ2-7; 13 nucleotides line up with TRBD2. V dropped 1 base and J dropped 6; count of bases not matched to a gene: 3. CDR3 length: 15 amino acids. The germline V gene encodes CDR1 SGHAT and CDR2 FQNNGV. As DNA, the CDR3 is TGTGCCAGCAGCTTAGGGACTAGCGGGGGTACCGAGCAGTACTTC. This gives the protein CASSLGTSGGTEQYF.

The gene calls are TRBV6-6 and TRBJ2-3; D perhaps matches TRBD1 (5 bases). There are 15 residues in the CDR3. Trimming cost V 2 bases and J 2 bases, with 11 bases left between them. CDR1 and CDR2 from the germline V gene are MNHNY and SVGAGI (reference sequence). The CDR3 DNA is TGTGCCAGCAGTTACGGTTGGGGCAACACAGATACGCAGTATTTT. Translation: CASSYGWGNTDTQYF.

This chain joins TRBV5-4 and TRBJ2-5, with D tentatively TRBD2 (5 bases). The germline V gene encodes CDR1 SGHNT and CDR2 YYREEE (reference sequence). V was cut by 5 bases and J by 4 bases, with 9 bases left in between. The CDR3 is 12 amino acids. The CDR3 coding sequence is TGTGCCAGCAGACGTCGGGGAGAGACCCAGTACTTC. It is translated as CASRRRGETQYF.

V usage is TRBV2 and J usage is TRBJ2-5, with 11 bases that match TRBD1. CDR1 and CDR2 (germline): SNHLY, FYNNEI. This CDR3 is built from 15 residues. V trimming: 3 bases; J trimming: 2 bases; junction bases outside the gene matches: 2. The CDR3 DNA follows: TGTGCCAGCAGTGAGTGGGACAGGGGGCAAGAGACCCAGTACTTC. It encodes CASSEWDRGQETQYF.

The chain recombines TRBV19 with TRBJ2-5; weak D call: TRBD1 (6 bases). Germline CDR1 reads LNHDA; CDR2 reads SQIVND (reference sequence). Trimming pared 0 bases from V and 1 base from J, leaving 12 bases between. This CDR3 contains 16 residues. DNA for the CDR3: TGTGCCAGTAGTATAGAATGGACAGTCGCCCAAGAGACCCAGTACTTC. It is translated as CASSIEWTVAQETQYF.

J is TRBJ2-3 and V is TRBV5-1, with D perhaps TRBD1 (5 bases). The CDR3 spans 16 residues. Between the trimmed V and J ends, which lost 4 bases and 0 bases, there was a span of 15 bases. The germline V gene encodes CDR1 SGHRS and CDR2 YFSETQ. The CDR3 reads CASSVEGETSTDTQYF. The CDR3 coding sequence is TGCGCCAGCAGCGTAGAAGGGGAAACTAGCACAGATACGCAGTATTTT.

This clone was observed a few times. The J gene is TRBJ1-5, the V gene TRBV2; D gene ambiguous. Germline CDR1 and CDR2: SNHLY and FYNNEI. This CDR3 is 13 amino acids long. V lost 6 bases and J 6 bases, leaving 12 bases between the germline ends. This CDR3 reads CASRGWAGQPQHF. In DNA, the CDR3 is TGTGCCAGCAGAGGCTGGGCCGGTCAGCCCCAGCATTTT.

J is TRBJ1-5 and V is TRBV9, with 8 bases aligning to TRBD1. Germline-derived CDR1 and CDR2 are SGDLS and YYNGEE. The length of the CDR3 is 15 residues. V shed 4 bases, J shed 1 base, and the junction held 4 bases outside the gene matches. For the CDR3, the DNA is TGTGCCAGCAGCCCAGGGGGCAGGAGCAATCAGCCCCAGCATTTT. Translation gives CASSPGGRSNQPQHF.

The genes are TRBV10-3 and TRBJ1-2, with 8 positions matching TRBD1. After removal of 1 base from V and 3 bases from J, the junction contained 7 bases not matched to a gene. Germline lookup yields CDR1 ENHRY and CDR2 SYGVKD. The CDR3 loop spans 16 amino acids. CDR3 amino acids: CAISEYPGGAYYGYTF. CDR3 DNA: TGTGCCATCAGTGAGTACCCAGGGGGCGCCTACTATGGCTACACCTTC.

The chain employs TRBV5-1 and TRBJ2-1, with 11 positions matching TRBD2. J gave up 7 bases and V 5 bases, and 8 bases lay outside the gene matches. This CDR3 has 15 residues. Germline CDR1 is SGHRS and CDR2 is YFSETQ. For the CDR3, the DNA is TGCGCCAGCAGTCTCTCCGGGACTAGCGGAAATGAGCAGTTCTTC. It translates to CASSLSGTSGNEQFF.

DNA for the CDR3: TGTGCCAGCAGTCCTGGGACTAGCGGGGGACGCGATACGCAGTATTTT. This sequence encodes CASSPGTSGGRDTQYF. This sequence joins TRBV28 and TRBJ2-3; TRBD2 agrees at 14 bases. V lost 5 bases and J lost 6; bases outside the gene matches: 7. The CDR3 has 16 residues. From germline, CDR1 is MDHEN and CDR2 SYDVKM.

The chain links TRBV19 to TRBJ2-1; 7 positions match TRBD1. CDR1 and CDR2 (germline): LNHDA, SQIVND (reference sequence). The CDR3 runs 15 residues. The ends lost 5 bases at V and 4 bases at J; junction bases unmatched: 8. CDR3: CASSYPGQAYNEQFF. The CDR3 DNA reads as TGTGCCAGTAGTTATCCCGGACAGGCGTACAATGAGCAGTTCTTC.

V usage is TRBV2 and J usage is TRBJ2-3, with 15 nucleotides matching TRBD2. The CDR3 totals 18 residues. In germline, CDR1 is SNHLY, CDR2 FYNNEI. J was trimmed by 2 bases and V by 6 bases; bases with no gene match: 9. CDR3: CASRGLAGGGMVTDTQYF. The CDR3, as DNA: TGTGCCAGCAGGGGACTAGCGGGGGGAGGGATGGTCACAGATACGCAGTATTTT.

The J gene is TRBJ2-1, the V gene TRBV7-2; D is unresolved. The CDR3 has 16 residues. The germline V gene encodes CDR1 SGHTA and CDR2 FQGNSA. Between the trimmed V and J ends, which lost 1 base and 0 bases, there was a span of 10 bases. CDR3 in amino acids: CASSLEPASSYNEQFF. For the CDR3, the DNA is TGTGCCAGCAGCTTAGAACCAGCTAGCTCCTACAATGAGCAGTTCTTC.

The chain couples TRBV5-1 to TRBJ2-3; no reliable D call. Trimming removed 0 bases from V and 6 bases from J, with 11 bases in between. This CDR3 contains 14 residues. The V gene's germline CDR1 is SGHRS and CDR2 YFSETQ. CDR3 in amino acids: CASSLGSPTDTQYF. The CDR3 DNA follows: TGCGCCAGCAGCTTGGGCAGTCCCACGGATACGCAGTATTTT.

The V and J genes are TRBV5-1 and TRBJ2-2, with 11 bases that match TRBD1. V lost 4 bases to trimming and J lost 4 bases; unmatched junction nucleotides: 3. Germline V lookup: CDR1 SGHRS, CDR2 YFSETQ. The CDR3 spans 15 residues. DNA of the CDR3: TGCGCCAGCAGCGCGGGGACAGGGGGCACCGGGGAGCTGTTTTTT. Translated: CASSAGTGGTGELFF.

The V gene is TRBV19, the J gene TRBJ1-2, with D possibly being TRBD1 (6 bases). This CDR3 has 15 residues. CDR1 is LNHDA and CDR2 is SQIVND in the germline V gene (reference sequence). V dropped 5 bases and J dropped 0 bases, with 13 bases sitting between them. The CDR3 coding sequence is TGTGCCAGTAGTGACGGACAGAGGACTAACTATGGCTACACCTTC. The encoded protein is CASSDGQRTNYGYTF.

This clone came up once. The chain couples TRBV20-1 to TRBJ1-2; D is unresolved. V was shortened by 3 bases and J by 6 bases, with 20 bases between the two germline ends. CDR1 is DFQATT, CDR2 SNEGSKA, per germline (reference sequence). This CDR3 has 15 residues. The CDR3 DNA reads TGCAGTGCTAGTCCGCCGGTAATAGGGCGGGATGGCTACACCTTC. Amino acids: CSASPPVIGRDGYTF.

V and J are TRBV5-8 and TRBJ2-7; D is possibly TRBD2 (6 bases). V lost 4 bases and J 12 bases, leaving 17 bases between the germline ends. CDR1 SGHTS and CDR2 YDEGEE come from the germline V gene. The CDR3 covers 12 residues. The CDR3, as DNA: TGTGCCAGCAGCGCTTTGGGGGGAAGCGGGTACTTC. Protein sequence: CASSALGGSGYF.

The rearrangement joins TRBV5-1 to TRBJ1-3; no clear D. CDR3 length: 12 residues. Germline assignment: CDR1 SGHRS and CDR2 YFSETQ. V gave up 9 bases and J gave up 8 bases, with 15 bases separating them. This CDR3 is CATYTGSDTIYF. In DNA, the CDR3 is TGCGCCACATACACGGGATCGGACACCATATATTTT. The variable domain in full, completed from reference TRBV5-1 and TRBJ1-3, reads KAGVTQTPRYLIKTRGQQVTLSCSPISGHRSVSWYQQTPGQGLQFLFEYFSETQRNKGNFPGRFSGRQFSNSRSEMNVSTLELGDSALYLCATYTGSDTIYFGEGSWLTVV.